The 7 T cell receptor beta chains listed next were all sequenced from one sample in a study of naive and memory T cell subsets. Broader study findings: A few larger clonotypes appeared in naive repertoires, especially CD8, possibly memory cells re-expressing CD45RA.

Both TRBC1 and TRBC2 were covered by a beta constant-region primer of two equimolar oligonucleotides. Ligated cDNA was amplified by four rounds of PCR with nested alpha and beta constant-region primers and SP2. TCRdb redid the calling of the UMI-ligation and nested PCR reads with MiXCR, one entry per CDR3 protein. The sample comprises 95,000 to 110,000 distinct CDR3 sequences, about 15% of which are singletons, and around 2.7% rests with the top ten. No antigen has been identified for these receptors. The sample comprised naive CD8+ T cells from blood. All receptors come from a human donor in good health.

This clonotype was detected a few times. The V gene is TRBV20-1, the J gene TRBJ1-1; 9 bases are a match to TRBD1. The V segment lost 5 bases and the J segment 6 bases; nucleotides outside the gene matches: 4. From germline, CDR1 is DFQATT and CDR2 SNEGSKA (reference sequence). The CDR3 runs to 12 residues. Here the CDR3 reads CSAGTGLAEAFF. For the CDR3, the DNA is TGCAGTGCTGGGACAGGGCTCGCTGAAGCTTTCTTT.

The sample holds many counts of this clonotype. This chain joins TRBV7-9 and TRBJ1-4; D uncertain. Germline-derived CDR1 and CDR2 are SEHNR and FQNEAQ (reference sequence). CDR3 length: 13 amino acids. Trimming removed 6 bases at V and 12 bases at J, with 17 bases between. The CDR3 loop is CASRTIPGAELFF. CDR3 nucleotides: TGTGCCAGCAGGACGATCCCAGGAGCGGAACTGTTTTTT.

This clonotype was recorded a few times. The rearrangement joins TRBV7-8 to TRBJ2-1; unclear D gene. This CDR3 region has 12 residues. V dropped 3 bases and J dropped 7 bases, with 7 bases sitting between them. The germline V gene encodes CDR1 SGHVS and CDR2 FQNEAQ. CDR3: CASSFVDNEQFF. The CDR3 nucleotides read TGTGCCAGCAGCTTTGTAGATAATGAGCAGTTCTTC.

This clonotype appeared a few times. The CDR3 loop reads CASSVRTGEGTDTQYF. In nucleotides, the CDR3 is TGTGCCAGCAGCGTCAGGACAGGGGAGGGCACAGATACGCAGTATTTT. The chain combines TRBV9 with TRBJ2-3; 9 bases match TRBD1. In germline, CDR1 is SGDLS, CDR2 YYNGEE. The CDR3 has 16 amino acids. The ends lost 2 bases at V and 1 base at J; junction bases unmatched: 5.

This clonotype was detected ten times or more. V and J are TRBV2 and TRBJ2-7; 10 positions match TRBD1. The germline gives CDR1 SNHLY, CDR2 FYNNEI. The CDR3 length is 17 residues. The J segment lost 4 bases and the V segment lost 6 bases, leaving 15 bases of the junction unmatched. CDR3 nucleotides: TGTGCCAGCAGCGAACAAAAGACAGGGGGCCCTCCTTACGAGCAGTACTTC. This codes for CASSEQKTGGPPYEQYF.

This clonotype appeared many times. CDR3 sequence (DNA): TGTGCCAGCAGTTCCAGCTCCTACGAGCAGTACTTC. It translates to CASSSSSYEQYF. The chain has TRBV27 and TRBJ2-7, with unresolved D. The CDR3 loop spans 12 amino acids. CDR1 MNHEY and CDR2 SMNVEV come from the germline V gene (reference sequence). V lost 4 bases, J lost 0 bases, and 4 bases lay in between.

The chain combines TRBV6-1 with TRBJ2-1; the D is unclear. Looked up from germline, CDR1 is MNHNS and CDR2 is SASEGT. V dropped 3 bases and J dropped 2 bases, with 5 bases sitting between them. CDR3 length: 13 residues. CDR3 sequence reads: CASSDLPYNEQFF. DNA of the CDR3: TGTGCCAGCAGTGATTTGCCCTACAATGAGCAGTTCTTC.